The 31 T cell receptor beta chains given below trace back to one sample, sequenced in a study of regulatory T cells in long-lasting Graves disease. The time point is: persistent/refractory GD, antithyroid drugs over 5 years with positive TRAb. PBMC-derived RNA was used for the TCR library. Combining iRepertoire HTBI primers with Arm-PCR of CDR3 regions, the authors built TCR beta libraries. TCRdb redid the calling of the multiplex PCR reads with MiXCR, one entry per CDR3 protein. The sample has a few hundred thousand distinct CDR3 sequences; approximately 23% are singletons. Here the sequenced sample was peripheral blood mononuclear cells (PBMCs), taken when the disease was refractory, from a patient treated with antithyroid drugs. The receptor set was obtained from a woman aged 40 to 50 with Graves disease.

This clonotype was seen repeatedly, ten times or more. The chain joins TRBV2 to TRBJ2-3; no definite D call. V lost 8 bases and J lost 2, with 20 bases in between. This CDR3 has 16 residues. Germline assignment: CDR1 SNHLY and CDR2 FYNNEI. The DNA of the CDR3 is TGTGCCAGCTATCCAACCTATTATAGGATCACAGATACGCAGTATTTT. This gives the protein CASYPTYYRITDTQYF.

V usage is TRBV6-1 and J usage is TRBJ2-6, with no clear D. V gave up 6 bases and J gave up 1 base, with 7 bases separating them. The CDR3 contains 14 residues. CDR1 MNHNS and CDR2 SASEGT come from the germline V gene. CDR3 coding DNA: TGTGCCAGCAGCCCCGCATCTGGGGCCAACGTCCTGACTTTC. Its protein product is CASSPASGANVLTF.

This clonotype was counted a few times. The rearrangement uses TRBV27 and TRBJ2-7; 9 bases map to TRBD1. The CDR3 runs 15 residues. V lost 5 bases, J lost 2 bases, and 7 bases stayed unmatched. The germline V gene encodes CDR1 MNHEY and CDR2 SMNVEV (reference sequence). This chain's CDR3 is CASSEYRGLAYEQYF. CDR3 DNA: TGTGCCAGCAGTGAATACAGGGGGCTCGCCTACGAGCAGTACTTC.

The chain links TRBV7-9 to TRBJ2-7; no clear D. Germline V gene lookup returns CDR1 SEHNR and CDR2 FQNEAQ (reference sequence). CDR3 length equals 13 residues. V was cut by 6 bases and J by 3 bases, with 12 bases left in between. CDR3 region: CASRPSSGYEQYF. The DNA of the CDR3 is TGTGCCAGCAGGCCCTCTTCGGGCTACGAGCAGTACTTC.

This chain's CDR3 is CASSSTGAHTEAFF. The CDR3 DNA follows: TGTGCCAGTAGCAGCACAGGGGCACACACTGAAGCTTTCTTT. V and J are TRBV19 and TRBJ1-1, with 7 bases that match TRBD1. The V gene end was trimmed by 6 bases and the J gene end by 3 bases; junction bases not matched to a gene: 7. The germline V gene has CDR1 LNHDA and CDR2 SQIVND (reference sequence). The CDR3 loop spans 14 amino acids. Filled out from reference TRBV19 and TRBJ1-1, the complete variable domain reads DGGITQSPKYLFRKEGQNVTLSCEQNLNHDAMYWYRQDPGQGLRLIYYSQIVNDFQKGDIAEGYSVSREKKESFPLTVTSAQKNPTAFYLCASSSTGAHTEAFFGQGTRLTVV.

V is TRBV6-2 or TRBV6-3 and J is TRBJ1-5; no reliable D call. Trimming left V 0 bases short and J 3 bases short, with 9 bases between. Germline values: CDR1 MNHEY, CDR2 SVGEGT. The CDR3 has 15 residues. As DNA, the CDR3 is TGTGCCAGCAGTTACTCTTGGAGGGACAATCAGCCCCAGCATTTT. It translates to CASSYSWRDNQPQHF.

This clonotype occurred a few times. In nucleotides, the CDR3 is TGTGCCAGCAGTTTTCTCGGGAACACCGGGGAGCTGTTTTTT. It yields the protein CASSFLGNTGELFF. The chain combines TRBV7-9 with TRBJ2-2; D is uncertain. Per the germline V gene, CDR1 is SEHNR and CDR2 is FQNEAQ (reference sequence). The V end lost 6 bases, the J end lost 1 base, and 9 bases lay between the germline ends. This CDR3 spans 14 amino acids.

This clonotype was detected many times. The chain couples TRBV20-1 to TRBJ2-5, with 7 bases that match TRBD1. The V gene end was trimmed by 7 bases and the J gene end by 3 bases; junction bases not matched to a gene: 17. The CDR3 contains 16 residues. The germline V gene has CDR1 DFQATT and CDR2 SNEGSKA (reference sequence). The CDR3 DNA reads TGCAGTGTCGAAGTAAATGGGACAGCAATTGAAGAGACCCAGTACTTC. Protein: CSVEVNGTAIEETQYF.

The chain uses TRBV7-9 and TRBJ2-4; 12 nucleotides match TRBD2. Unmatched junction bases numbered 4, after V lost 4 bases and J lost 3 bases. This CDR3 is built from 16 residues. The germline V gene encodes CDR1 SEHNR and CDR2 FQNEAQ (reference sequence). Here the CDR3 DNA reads TGTGCCAGCAGCTCCCTAGCGGGAGGGGGCAAAAACATTCAGTACTTC. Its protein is CASSSLAGGGKNIQYF.

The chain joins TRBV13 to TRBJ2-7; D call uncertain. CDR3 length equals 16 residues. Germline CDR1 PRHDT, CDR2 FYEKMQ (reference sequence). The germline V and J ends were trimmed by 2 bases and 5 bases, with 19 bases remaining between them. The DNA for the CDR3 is TGTGCCAGCAGCTTAAGATTACGTGGACGGCCCCACGAGCAGTACTTC. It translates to CASSLRLRGRPHEQYF. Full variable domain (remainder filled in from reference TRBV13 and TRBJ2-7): AAGVIQSPRHLIKEKRETATLKCYPIPRHDTVYWYQQGPGQDPQFLISFYEKMQSDKGSIPDRFSAQQFSDYHSELNMSSLELGDSALYFCASSLRLRGRPHEQYFGPGTRLTVT.

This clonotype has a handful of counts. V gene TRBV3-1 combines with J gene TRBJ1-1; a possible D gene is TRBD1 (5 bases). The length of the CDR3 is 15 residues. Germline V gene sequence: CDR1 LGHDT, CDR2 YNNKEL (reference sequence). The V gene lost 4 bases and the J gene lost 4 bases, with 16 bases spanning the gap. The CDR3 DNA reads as TGTGCCAGCAGCCCCCAAAAGGGGAAGAGCACTGAAGCTTTCTTT. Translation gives CASSPQKGKSTEAFF.

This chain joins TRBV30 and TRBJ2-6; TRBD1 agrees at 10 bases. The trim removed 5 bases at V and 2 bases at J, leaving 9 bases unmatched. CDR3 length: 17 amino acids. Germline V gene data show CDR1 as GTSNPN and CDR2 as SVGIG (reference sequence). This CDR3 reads CAWCSGDRGAGANVLTF. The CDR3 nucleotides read TGTGCCTGGTGCTCCGGGGACAGGGGAGCTGGGGCCAACGTCCTGACTTTC.

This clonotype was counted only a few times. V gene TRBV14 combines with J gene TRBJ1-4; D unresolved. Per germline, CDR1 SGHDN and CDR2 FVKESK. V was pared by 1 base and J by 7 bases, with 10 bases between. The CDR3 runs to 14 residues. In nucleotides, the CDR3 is TGTGCCAGCAGCCAAGTTATACGAGGTGAAAAACTGTTTTTT. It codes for CASSQVIRGEKLFF. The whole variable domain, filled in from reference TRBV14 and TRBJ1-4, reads EAGVTQFPSHSVIEKGQTVTLRCDPISGHDNLYWYRRVMGKEIKFLLHFVKESKQDESGMPNNRFLAERTGGTYSTLKVQPAELEDSGVYFCASSQVIRGEKLFFGSGTQLSVL.

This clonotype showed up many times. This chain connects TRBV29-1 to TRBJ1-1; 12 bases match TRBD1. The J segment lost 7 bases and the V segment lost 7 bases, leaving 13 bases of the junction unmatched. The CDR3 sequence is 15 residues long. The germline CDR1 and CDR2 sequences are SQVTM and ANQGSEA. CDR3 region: CSAERGTGGSGEAFF. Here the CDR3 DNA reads TGCAGCGCGGAAAGGGGGACAGGGGGCAGTGGTGAAGCTTTCTTT.

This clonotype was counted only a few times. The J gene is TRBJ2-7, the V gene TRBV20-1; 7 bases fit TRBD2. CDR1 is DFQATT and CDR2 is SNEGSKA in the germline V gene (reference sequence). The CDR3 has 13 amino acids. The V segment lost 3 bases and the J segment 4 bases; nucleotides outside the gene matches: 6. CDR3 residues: CSASWAGDYEQYF. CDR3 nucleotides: TGCAGTGCTAGCTGGGCGGGAGATTACGAGCAGTACTTC.

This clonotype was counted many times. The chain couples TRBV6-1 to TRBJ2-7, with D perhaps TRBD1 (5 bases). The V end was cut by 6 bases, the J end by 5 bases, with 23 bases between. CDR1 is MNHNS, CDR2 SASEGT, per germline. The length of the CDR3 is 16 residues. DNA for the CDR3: TGTGCCAGCAGCCCCCGAGATAGGGGCGAAAGCCACGAGCAGTACTTC. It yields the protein CASSPRDRGESHEQYF.

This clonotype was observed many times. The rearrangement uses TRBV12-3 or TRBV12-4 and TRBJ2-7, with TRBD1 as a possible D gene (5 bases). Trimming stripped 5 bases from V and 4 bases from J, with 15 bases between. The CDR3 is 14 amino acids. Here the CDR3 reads CASSTGRVRYEQYF. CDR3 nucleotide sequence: TGTGCCAGCAGTACAGGACGAGTGAGGTACGAGCAGTACTTC.

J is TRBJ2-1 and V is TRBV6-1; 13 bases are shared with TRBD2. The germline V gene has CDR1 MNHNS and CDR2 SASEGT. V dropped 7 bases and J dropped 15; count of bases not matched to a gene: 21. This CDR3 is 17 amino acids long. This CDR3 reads CASILTSGRSPLSVPFF. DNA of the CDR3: TGTGCCAGCATTTTGACTAGCGGGAGGTCTCCACTTAGTGTTCCGTTCTTC.

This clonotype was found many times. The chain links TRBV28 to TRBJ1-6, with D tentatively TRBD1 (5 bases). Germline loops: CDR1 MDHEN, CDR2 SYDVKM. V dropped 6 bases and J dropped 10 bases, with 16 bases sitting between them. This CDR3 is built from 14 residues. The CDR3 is CASRLAQGGSPLHF. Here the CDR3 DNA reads TGTGCCAGCAGATTAGCTCAGGGCGGATCACCCCTCCACTTT.

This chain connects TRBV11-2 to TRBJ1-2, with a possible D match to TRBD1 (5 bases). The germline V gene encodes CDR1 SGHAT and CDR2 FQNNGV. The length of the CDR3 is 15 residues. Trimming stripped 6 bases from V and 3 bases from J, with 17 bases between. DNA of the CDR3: TGTGCCAGCAGAATTCCGGGACGGAGATACTATGGCTACACCTTC. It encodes CASRIPGRRYYGYTF.

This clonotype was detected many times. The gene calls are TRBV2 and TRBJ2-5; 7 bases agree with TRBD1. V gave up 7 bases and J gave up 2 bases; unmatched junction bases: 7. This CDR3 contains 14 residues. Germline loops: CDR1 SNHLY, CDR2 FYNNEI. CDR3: CASTTQGLQETQYF. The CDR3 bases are TGTGCCAGCACCACACAGGGGCTGCAAGAGACCCAGTACTTC.

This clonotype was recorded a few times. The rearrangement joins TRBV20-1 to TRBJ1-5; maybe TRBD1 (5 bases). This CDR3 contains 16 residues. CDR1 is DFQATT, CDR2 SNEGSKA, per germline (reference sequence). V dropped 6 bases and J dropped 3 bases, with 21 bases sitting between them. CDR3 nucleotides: TGCAGTGCCGTAGTGGTGGGGGGAGTACTCAATCAGCCCCAGCATTTT. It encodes CSAVVVGGVLNQPQHF.

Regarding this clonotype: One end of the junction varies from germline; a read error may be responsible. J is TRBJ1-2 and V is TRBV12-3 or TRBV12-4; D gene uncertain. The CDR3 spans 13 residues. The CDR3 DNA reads TGTGCCGGCAGCGTAAGGACGGGCTATGGCTACACCTTC. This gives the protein CAGSVRTGYGYTF.

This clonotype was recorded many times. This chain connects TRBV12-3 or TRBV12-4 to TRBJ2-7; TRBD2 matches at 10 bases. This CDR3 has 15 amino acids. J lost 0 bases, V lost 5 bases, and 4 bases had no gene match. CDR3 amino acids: CASSLRTSGSYEQYF. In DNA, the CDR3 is TGTGCCAGCAGTCTGCGGACTAGCGGCTCCTACGAGCAGTACTTC.

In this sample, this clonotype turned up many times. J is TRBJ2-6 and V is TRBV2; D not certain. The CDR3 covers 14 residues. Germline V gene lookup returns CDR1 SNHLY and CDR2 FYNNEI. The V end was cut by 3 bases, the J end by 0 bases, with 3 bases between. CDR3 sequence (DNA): TGTGCCAGCAGTGATTTCTCTGGGGCCAACGTCCTGACTTTC. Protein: CASSDFSGANVLTF. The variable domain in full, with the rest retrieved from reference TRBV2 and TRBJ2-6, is EPEVTQTPSHQVTQMGQEVILRCVPISNHLYFYWYRQILGQKVEFLVSFYNNEISEKSEIFDDQFSVERPDGSNFTLKIRSTKLEDSAMYFCASSDFSGANVLTFGAGSRLTVL.

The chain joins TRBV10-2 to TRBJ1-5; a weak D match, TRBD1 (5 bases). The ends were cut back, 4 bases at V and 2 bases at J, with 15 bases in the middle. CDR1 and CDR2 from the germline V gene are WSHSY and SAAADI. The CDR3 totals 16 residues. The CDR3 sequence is CASSGAGGVGNQPQHF. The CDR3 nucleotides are TGCGCCAGCAGTGGGGCGGGGGGGGTCGGCAATCAGCCCCAGCATTTT.

CDR3 amino acids: CASSPGLAESSYEQYF. CDR3 DNA: TGTGCCAGCAGTCCAGGACTAGCGGAGAGCTCCTACGAGCAGTACTTC. The chain couples TRBV12-3 or TRBV12-4 to TRBJ2-7, with TRBD2 matching over 10 bases. The CDR3 contains 16 residues. Trimming cost V 5 bases and J 0 bases; bases outside gene matches: 7.

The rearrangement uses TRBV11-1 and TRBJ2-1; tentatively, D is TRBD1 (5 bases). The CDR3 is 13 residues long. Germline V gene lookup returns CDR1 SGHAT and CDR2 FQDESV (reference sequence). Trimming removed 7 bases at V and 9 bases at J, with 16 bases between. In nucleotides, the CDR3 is TGTGCCAGCAAATCCAGTAGGGGTGTTGAGCAGTTCTTC. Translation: CASKSSRGVEQFF.

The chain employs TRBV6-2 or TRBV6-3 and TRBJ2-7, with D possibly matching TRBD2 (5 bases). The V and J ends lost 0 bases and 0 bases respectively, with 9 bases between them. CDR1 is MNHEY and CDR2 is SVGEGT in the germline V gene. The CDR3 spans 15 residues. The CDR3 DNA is TGTGCCAGCAGTTACTCGGGGAGTATCTCCTACGAGCAGTACTTC. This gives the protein CASSYSGSISYEQYF.

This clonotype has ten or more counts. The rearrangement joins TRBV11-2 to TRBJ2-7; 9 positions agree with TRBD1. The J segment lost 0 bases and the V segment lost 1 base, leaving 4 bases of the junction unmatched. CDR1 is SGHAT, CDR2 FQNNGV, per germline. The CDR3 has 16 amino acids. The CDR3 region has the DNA TGTGCCAGCAGCTTAGGCTGGACAGGGGACTCCTACGAGCAGTACTTC. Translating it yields CASSLGWTGDSYEQYF.

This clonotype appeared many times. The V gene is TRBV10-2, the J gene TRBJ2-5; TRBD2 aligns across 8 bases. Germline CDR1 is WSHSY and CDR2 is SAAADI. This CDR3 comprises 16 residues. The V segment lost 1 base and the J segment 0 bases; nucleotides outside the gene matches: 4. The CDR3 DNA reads TGCGCCAGCAGTGAGTGGATAGCGGGACACCAAGAGACCCAGTACTTC. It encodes CASSEWIAGHQETQYF.